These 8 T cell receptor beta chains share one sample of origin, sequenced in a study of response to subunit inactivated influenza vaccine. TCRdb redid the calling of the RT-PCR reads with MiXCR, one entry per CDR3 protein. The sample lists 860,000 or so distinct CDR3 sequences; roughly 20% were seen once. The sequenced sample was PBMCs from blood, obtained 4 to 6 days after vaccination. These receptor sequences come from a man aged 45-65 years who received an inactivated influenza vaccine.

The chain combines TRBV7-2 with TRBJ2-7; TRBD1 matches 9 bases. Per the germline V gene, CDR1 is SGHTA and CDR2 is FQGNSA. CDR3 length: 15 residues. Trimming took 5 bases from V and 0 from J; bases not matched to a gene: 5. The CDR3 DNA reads TGTGCCAGCAGCATAGACAGGGGGAGCTCCTACGAGCAGTACTTC. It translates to CASSIDRGSSYEQYF.

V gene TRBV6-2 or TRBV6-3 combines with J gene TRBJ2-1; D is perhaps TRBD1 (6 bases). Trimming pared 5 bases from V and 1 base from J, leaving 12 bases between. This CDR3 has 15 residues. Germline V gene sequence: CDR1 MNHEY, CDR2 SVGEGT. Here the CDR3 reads CASSTRTESYNEQFF. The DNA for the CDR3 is TGTGCCAGCAGTACCCGGACAGAATCCTACAATGAGCAGTTCTTC.

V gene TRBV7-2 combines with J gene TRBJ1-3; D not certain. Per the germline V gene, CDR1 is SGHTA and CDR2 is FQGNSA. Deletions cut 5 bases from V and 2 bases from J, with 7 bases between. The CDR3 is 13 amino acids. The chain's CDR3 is CASSPRTGNTIYF. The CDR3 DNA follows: TGTGCCAGCAGCCCCCGGACTGGAAACACCATATATTTT.

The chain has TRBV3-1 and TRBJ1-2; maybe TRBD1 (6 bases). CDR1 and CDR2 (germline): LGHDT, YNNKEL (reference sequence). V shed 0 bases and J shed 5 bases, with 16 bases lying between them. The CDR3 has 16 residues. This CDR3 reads CASSQERIQGEYGYTF. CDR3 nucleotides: TGTGCCAGCAGCCAAGAACGAATACAGGGAGAGTATGGCTACACCTTC.

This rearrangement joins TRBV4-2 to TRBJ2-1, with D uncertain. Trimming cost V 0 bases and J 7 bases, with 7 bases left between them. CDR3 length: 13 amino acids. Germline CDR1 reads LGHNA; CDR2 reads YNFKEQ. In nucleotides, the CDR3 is TGTGCCAGCAGCCAAGACACCGATAATGAGCAGTTCTTC. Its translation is CASSQDTDNEQFF.

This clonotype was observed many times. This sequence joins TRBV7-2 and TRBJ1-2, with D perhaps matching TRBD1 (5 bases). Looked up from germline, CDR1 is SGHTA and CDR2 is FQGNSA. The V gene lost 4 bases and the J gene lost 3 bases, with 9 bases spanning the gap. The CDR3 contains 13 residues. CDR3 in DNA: TGTGCCAGCAGCTACCCGGGGGACTATGGCTACACCTTC. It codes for CASSYPGDYGYTF. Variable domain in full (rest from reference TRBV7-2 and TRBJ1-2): GAGVSQSPSNKVTEKGKDVELRCDPISGHTALYWYRQSLGQGLEFLIYFQGNSAPDKSGLPSDRFSAERTGGSVSTLTIQRTQQEDSAVYLCASSYPGDYGYTFGSGTRLTVV.

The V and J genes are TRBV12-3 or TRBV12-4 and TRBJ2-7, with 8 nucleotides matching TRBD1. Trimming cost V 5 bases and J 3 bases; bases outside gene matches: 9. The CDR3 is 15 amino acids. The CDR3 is CASSASNRGNYEQYF. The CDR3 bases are TGTGCCAGCAGTGCCTCGAACAGGGGGAACTACGAGCAGTACTTC.

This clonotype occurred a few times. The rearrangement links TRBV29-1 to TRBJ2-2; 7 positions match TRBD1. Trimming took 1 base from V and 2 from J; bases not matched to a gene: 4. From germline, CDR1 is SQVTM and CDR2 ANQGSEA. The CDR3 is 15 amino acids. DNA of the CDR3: TGCAGCGTTGAAGGGGACAGTTTAAACACCGGGGAGCTGTTTTTT. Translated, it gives CSVEGDSLNTGELFF.